This TCR beta chain is from a study of cytomegalovirus exposure and HLA in healthy donors. With respect to this clone: Its antigen is currently unknown.

Findings and limits, study-wide: Apparent HLA restriction characterized most CMV-associated TCR beta chains in a later analysis. In a later analysis, TCR beta V- and J-gene trimming showed a link to a missense DCLRE1C variant.

The PCR employed 60 Vbeta primers together with 13 Jbeta primers. Data came from immunoSEQ multiplex PCR; TCRdb stores just in-frame clones and leaves some out. Among fewer than 150,000 clones listed, just under 80% were seen once. The specimen sequenced was PBMCs. This clonotype was obtained from a man aged 25-45 years in good health.

The CDR3 region has the DNA TGTGCCAGTAGCCCTGGGGCTAGCGGGAGTAGGGGGGACGAGCAGTACTTC. Its protein is CASSPGASGSRGDEQYF. The V call is TRBV19, the J call TRBJ2-7, with 10 bases aligning to TRBD2. Per the germline V gene, CDR1 is LNHDA and CDR2 is SQIVND (reference sequence). Germline trimming cut 6 bases from V and 5 bases from J; bases unmatched to any gene: 16. The CDR3 sequence is 17 residues long.